The subject of this entry is one T cell receptor beta chain. The antigen it recognizes is unknown. There are no base qualities to consult, and no much larger clone falls within one base. V is pared back by 7 bases and J by 13 bases, with 23 bases lying between the germline termini. The CDR3 measures 15 amino acids from cysteine to phenylalanine. Only the CDR3 DNA stays, 45 bases, in frame from base 1. Reading the germline V gene (reference sequence) gives CDR1 MNHNY and CDR2 SVGAGI. To be included, a participant needed at least one PBMC sample from before ART initiation plus at least two post-ART samples. Every participant with HIV received treatment in the United States of America. Before DNA extraction, cryopreserved samples containing roughly 0.9-10 million PBMC were thawed and washed. At the time of the earliest PBMC sample, participants with HIV were aged between about 23 and 55 years. PBMC samples from each participant spanned 1-4 timepoints before ART initiation and 2-8 timepoints after ART initiation, with a median of 7 samples. For every participant, serial HIV viral load, CD4+ T-cell count, ART history and demographic data were obtained. A Qiagen kit on a QIAcube was used to extract genomic DNA from unsorted PBMC, with samples processed in batches of 12.

The entry originates in a study of long-term antiretroviral therapy in people with HIV (dated by TCRdb to about 2022). Notes on the research overall: The earliest samples were collected approximately a decade before the 2015 WHO recommendation for immediate ART, a period when ART was typically delayed until CD4 counts fell. This retrospective serial study examined whether starting ART and sustained HIV suppression were associated with changes in the composition and diversity of the TRB repertoire in peripheral blood. The cohort contributed over 150 cryopreserved PBMC samples from fewer than 35 adults with confirmed HIV infection, collected serially over a mean of about six years (range 1-12). Of the approximately 32 participants with HIV, approximately 11 were female. No cross-contamination during QIAcube processing turned up in test extractions that ran a monoclonal T-cell line alongside around 34 polyclonal samples. Here is what the overall study found, with its caveats: No data were available on ART adherence, viral resistance or therapy changes, limiting inferences about post-ART repertoire changes. Because cell numbers in pre-ART samples were limited, unsorted PBMC were profiled instead of sorted CD4+ and CD8+ T cells. Expanded TRB clones identified before ART initiation dominated the repertoire across all time points, though the dominance fluctuated and decreased in many PLHIV after ART. Narrower CDR3 length ranges were observed in HIV repertoires than in controls, and an antigen-experienced repertoire with only a slight naive shift after ART was suggested by the network structure. The samples span the years 2004 to 2017, and the ART regimens used at that time may not be as effective as current regimens. Owing to limited PBMC availability, only the TCR beta chain was sequenced, without alpha chain pairing. Starting ART was linked to a significant rise in TRB diversity, yet even with long-term ART the diversity remained significantly lower than in transplant donor controls.

The immunoSEQ hsTCRB v3.0 assay was used at survey level resolution to sequence the TRB variable region. A depth of roughly 40,000-55,000 T-cell genomes per sample was targeted for TRB sequencing. TRB libraries were pooled and sequenced on an Illumina MiSeq using a v3 150-cycle kit. Per the source publication's procedure: Repertoire analysis ran in R within a reproducible Nextflow workflow covering QC, data transformation and analysis. LymphoSeq2, an R package for exploring AIRR-Seq data, was used to implement custom analyses. A few samples that yielded fewer than 5000 total TRB sequences were excluded, so that fewer than 200 HIV repertoires were analyzed. Among the 180 to 200 HIV repertoires that were kept, almost 60 were collected before ART initiation and roughly 130 were collected after ART initiation. Each repertoire was downsampled to 5000 TRB nucleotide sequences, and summary statistics were averaged across 100 downsampling iterations. TRB sequences were retained for analysis only if CDR3 regions of at least seven amino acids were present. Diversity was assessed using a clonality score derived from Shannon entropy and using the Gini coefficient. In the repertoire networks, any two of the top 5000 CDR3 amino acid sequences were connected whenever the two sequences differed by an edit distance of one. Antigen specificity groups and MHC restriction were predicted for TRB CDR3 amino acid sequences with GLIPH2. To flag known associations with CMV, EBV, HIV or tissue antigens, CDR3 amino acid sequences were compared against VDJdb and McPAS-TCR. Pre-ART, post-ART and control groups were compared with Wilcoxon signed-rank tests and Holm-Bonferroni correction. Not all clones reach the TCRdb copy of this immuneACCESS table, which keeps in-frame sequences only. Checked studies attribute under half of the gap to unresolved V genes and leave the rest unexplained. The V and J calls and the clone size are those of that table, but D and trimming were determined from the DNA. The sample records some 29,000 clones, over 90% of which are singletons. Jointly, the top ten make up approximately 10% of the sample.

The source material was unsorted PBMCs, sampled 6.2 years after starting antiretroviral therapy. Recombination joined TRBV6-6 with TRBJ1-6, with the D gene too uncertain to name. The TCR sequence derives from a man aged 40-50 years with HIV. CDR3 reads: CASTQTTGPSHPLHF. Read as DNA, the sequence is TGTGCCAGCACCCAGACCACCGGACCTTCCCATCCCCTCCACTTT.